A selection of T cell receptor beta chains follows, all from one sample in a study of cytomegalovirus exposure and HLA in healthy donors. Sequenced by immunoSEQ multiplex PCR; TCRdb stores in-frame clones only, minus some. The sample contains about 130,000 clones, around 70% of which appear only once. The specimen was PBMCs. These receptors all stem from a male donor in good health and CMV-seronegative. The CDR3 runs from the conserved cysteine through the conserved F or W. A D gene is named only where the DNA matches it firmly. A clone size is listed for some rows: how often the clone was seen (once, few, many), or a class if it is expanded.

D gene	V gene	J gene	clone size	CDR3 protein	CDR3 DNA
.	TRBV6-5	TRBJ1-1	once	CASSYSLQVEAFF	TGTGCCAGCAGTTACTCTCTGCAGGTCGAAGCTTTCTTT
.	TRBV6-5	TRBJ2-3	.	CASSYTRTVLTDTQYF	TGTGCCAGCAGTTACACACGGACAGTCCTCACAGATACGCAGTATTTT
.	TRBV7-9	TRBJ2-1	.	CASSLAPADNEQFF	TGTGCCAGCAGCTTAGCGCCAGCGGACAATGAGCAGTTCTTC
.	TRBV5-8	TRBJ1-4	.	CASRPPGHRPANEKLFF	TGTGCCAGCAGGCCACCGGGACACCGCCCAGCTAATGAAAAACTGTTTTTT
TRBD1	TRBV7-9	TRBJ1-1	.	CASSPSTGGGTEAFF	TGTGCCAGCAGCCCCTCGACAGGGGGGGGCACTGAAGCTTTCTTT
TRBD1	TRBV11-2	TRBJ2-7	.	CASSSNRGRFHEQYF	TGTGCCAGCAGCTCAAACAGGGGGAGGTTCCACGAGCAGTACTTC
.	TRBV5-1	TRBJ1-5	.	CASSEGGSNQPQHF	TGCGCCAGCTCGGAAGGGGGTAGCAATCAGCCCCAGCATTTT
TRBD1	TRBV25-1	TRBJ2-7	few	CASSEFDRGSYEQYF	TGTGCCAGCAGTGAATTCGACAGGGGGTCCTACGAGCAGTACTTC
TRBD2	TRBV4-2	TRBJ2-3	once	CASSILRGDTDTQYF	TGTGCCAGCAGTATTTTGCGGGGGGACACAGATACGCAGTATTTT
.	TRBV30	TRBJ1-1	.	CAWSVHAGVLDTEAFF	TGTGCCTGGAGTGTACATGCAGGGGTTTTGGACACTGAAGCTTTCTTT
.	TRBV7-7	TRBJ2-5	once	CASSLGLEETQYF	TGTGCTAGCAGCCTGGGACTCGAAGAGACCCAGTACTTC
TRBD2	TRBV19	TRBJ2-3	.	CASRGGGADTQYF	TGTGCCAGTAGAGGCGGGGGGGCGGATACGCAGTATTTT
.	TRBV2	TRBJ1-3	.	CASSDSTAWGNTIYF	TGTGCCAGCAGTGATTCGACAGCATGGGGAAACACCATATATTTT
.	TRBV28	TRBJ2-7	few	CASSLRTVYDVDF	TGTGCCAGCAGTTTGAGAACTGTCTACGATGTGGACTTC
TRBD2	TRBV7-6	TRBJ2-5	.	CASSTPGLAAPRETQYF	TGTGCCAGCAGCACCCCGGGACTAGCGGCCCCTCGGGAGACCCAGTACTTC
TRBD1	TRBV28	TRBJ1-2	.	CASSFSQGSYGYTF	TGTGCCAGCAGTTTTTCACAGGGGTCCTATGGCTACACCTTC
.	TRBV29-1	TRBJ2-7	few	CSVNVPGHYEQYF	TGCAGCGTCAACGTCCCAGGTCACTACGAGCAGTACTTC
TRBD1	TRBV11-1	TRBJ2-5	.	CASSRRDSQETQYF	TGTGCCAGCAGCCGCCGGGACAGCCAAGAGACCCAGTACTTC
TRBD1	TRBV5-1	TRBJ1-2	.	CASSKDGTAYGYTF	TGCGCCAGCAGCAAGGACGGGACAGCCTATGGCTACACCTTC
.	TRBV9	TRBJ1-2	.	CASSPTYTPGWGYTF	TGTGCCAGCAGCCCAACGTACACCCCTGGCTGGGGCTACACCTTC
TRBD1	TRBV6-1	TRBJ1-1	.	CASSRSGGTEAFF	TGTGCCAGCAGCCGCTCAGGGGGCACTGAAGCTTTCTTT
.	TRBV5-4	TRBJ2-1	.	CASSLSAGKSSYNEQFF	TGTGCCAGCAGCTTGTCTGCGGGTAAAAGCTCCTACAATGAGCAGTTCTTC
TRBD1	TRBV2	TRBJ1-1	.	CASSTGQGADEAFF	TGTGCCAGCAGCACGGGACAGGGGGCAGATGAAGCTTTCTTT
TRBD2	TRBV5-4	TRBJ2-1	.	CASSAFEMTSGGSDEQFF	TGTGCCAGCAGCGCGTTCGAAATGACTAGCGGGGGCAGCGATGAGCAGTTCTTC
.	TRBV9	TRBJ1-2	.	CASSRDSDYGYTF	TGTGCCAGCAGCCGTGACAGTGACTATGGCTACACCTTC
.	TRBV5-6	TRBJ2-1	.	CASSPLEAGEQFF	TGTGCCAGCAGCCCCTTGGAGGCTGGGGAGCAGTTCTTC
.	TRBV9	TRBJ2-5	.	CASSVIRRETQYF	TGTGCCAGCAGCGTGATCCGTCGGGAGACCCAGTACTTC
TRBD1	TRBV18	TRBJ2-5	.	CASSPDRGYQETQYF	TGTGCCAGCTCACCCGACAGGGGATACCAAGAGACCCAGTACTTC
TRBD1	TRBV7-9	TRBJ2-5	.	CASSARDSRQQETQYF	TGTGCCAGCAGCGCCCGGGACAGTCGACAACAAGAGACCCAGTACTTC
.	TRBV5-4	TRBJ2-5	.	CASSFDRSRETQYF	TGTGCCAGCAGCTTTGACCGGAGTCGAGAGACCCAGTACTTC
TRBD2	TRBV15	TRBJ2-1	few	CATSRRTSVGNEQFF	TGTGCCACCAGCAGAAGGACTAGCGTGGGCAATGAGCAGTTCTTC
TRBD1	TRBV7-2	TRBJ2-3	few	CASSLDRIETDTQYF	TGTGCCAGCAGCTTGGACAGGATAGAAACAGATACGCAGTATTTT
TRBD1	TRBV7-6	TRBJ2-7	.	CASSRAGGEQYF	TGTGCCAGCAGCCGAGCAGGGGGAGAGCAGTACTTC